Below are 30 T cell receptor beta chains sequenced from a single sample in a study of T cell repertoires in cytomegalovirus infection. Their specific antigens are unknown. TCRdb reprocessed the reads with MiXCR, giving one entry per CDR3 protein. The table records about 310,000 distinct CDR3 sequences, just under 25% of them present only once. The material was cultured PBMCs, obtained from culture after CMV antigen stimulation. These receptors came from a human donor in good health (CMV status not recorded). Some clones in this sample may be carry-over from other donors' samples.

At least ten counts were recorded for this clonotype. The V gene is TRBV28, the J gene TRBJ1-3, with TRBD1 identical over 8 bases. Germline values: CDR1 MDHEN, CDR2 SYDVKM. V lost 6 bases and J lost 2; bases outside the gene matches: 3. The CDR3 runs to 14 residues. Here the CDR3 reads CASSPGGTGNTIYF. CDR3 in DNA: TGTGCCAGCAGCCCAGGGGGCACTGGAAACACCATATATTTT.

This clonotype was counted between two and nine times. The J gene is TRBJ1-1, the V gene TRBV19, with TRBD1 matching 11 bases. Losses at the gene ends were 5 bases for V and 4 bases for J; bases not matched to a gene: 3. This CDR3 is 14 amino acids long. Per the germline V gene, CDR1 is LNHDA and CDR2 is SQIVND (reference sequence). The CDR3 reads CASSFGTGGTEAFF. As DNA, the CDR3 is TGTGCCAGTAGTTTTGGGACAGGGGGCACTGAAGCTTTCTTT.

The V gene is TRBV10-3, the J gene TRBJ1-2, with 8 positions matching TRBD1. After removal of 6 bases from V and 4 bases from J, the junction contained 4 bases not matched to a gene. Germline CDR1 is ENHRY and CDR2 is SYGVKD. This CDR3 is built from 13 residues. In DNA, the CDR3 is TGTGCCATCAGCGGACAGGGTGGCTATGGCTACACCTTC. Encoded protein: CAISGQGGYGYTF.

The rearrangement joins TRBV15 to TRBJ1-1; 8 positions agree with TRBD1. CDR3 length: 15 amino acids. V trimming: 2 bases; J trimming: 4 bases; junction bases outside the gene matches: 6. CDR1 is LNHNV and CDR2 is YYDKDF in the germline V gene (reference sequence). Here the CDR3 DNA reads TGTGCCACCAGCAGACGACAGGGGTTTAGCACTGAAGCTTTCTTT. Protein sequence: CATSRRQGFSTEAFF.

The CDR3 coding sequence is TGTGCCAGCAGCTTACTCAGCTCTGGGGCCAACGTCCTGACTTTC. Encoded protein: CASSLLSSGANVLTF. V and J are TRBV7-9 and TRBJ2-6; D is unclear. This CDR3 has 15 residues. Trimming removed 2 bases from V and 0 bases from J, with 5 bases in between. Germline loops: CDR1 SEHNR, CDR2 FQNEAQ (reference sequence).

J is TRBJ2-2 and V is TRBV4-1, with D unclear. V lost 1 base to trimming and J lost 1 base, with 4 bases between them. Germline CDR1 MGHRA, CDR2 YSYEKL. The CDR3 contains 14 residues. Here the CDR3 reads CASSQVGNTGELFF. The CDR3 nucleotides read TGCGCCAGCAGCCAAGTCGGGAACACCGGGGAGCTGTTTTTT.

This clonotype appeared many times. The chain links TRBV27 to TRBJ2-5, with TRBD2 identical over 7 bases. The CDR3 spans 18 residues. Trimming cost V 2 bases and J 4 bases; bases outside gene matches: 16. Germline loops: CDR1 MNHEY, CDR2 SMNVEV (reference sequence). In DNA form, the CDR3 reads TGTGCCAGCAGTTTAGTCCCGGGAGGACGCACCAGGGCAGAGACCCAGTACTTC. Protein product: CASSLVPGGRTRAETQYF.

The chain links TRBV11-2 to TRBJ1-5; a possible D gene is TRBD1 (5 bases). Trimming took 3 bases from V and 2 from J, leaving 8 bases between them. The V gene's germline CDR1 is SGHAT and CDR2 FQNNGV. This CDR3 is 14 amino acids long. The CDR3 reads CASSLGEGNQPQHF. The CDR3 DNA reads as TGTGCCAGCAGCTTGGGGGAGGGCAATCAGCCCCAGCATTTT.

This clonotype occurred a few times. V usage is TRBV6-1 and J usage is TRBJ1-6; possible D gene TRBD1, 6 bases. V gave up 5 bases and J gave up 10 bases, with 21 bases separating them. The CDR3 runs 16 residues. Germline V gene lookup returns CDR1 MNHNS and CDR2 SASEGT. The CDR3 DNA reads TGTGCCAGCAGTTACGGGGCGGCGGGGGCGAACTCACCCCTCCACTTT. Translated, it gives CASSYGAAGANSPLHF.

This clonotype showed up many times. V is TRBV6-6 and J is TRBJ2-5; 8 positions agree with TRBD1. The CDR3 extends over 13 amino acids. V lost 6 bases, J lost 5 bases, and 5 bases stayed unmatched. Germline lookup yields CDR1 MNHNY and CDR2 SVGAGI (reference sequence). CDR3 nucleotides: TGTGCCAGCAGCGGACAGGGTGGGGAGACCCAGTACTTC. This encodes CASSGQGGETQYF.

The CDR3 protein is CASTTGTTSTDTQYF. The CDR3 DNA is TGTGCCAGCACCACCGGGACCACTAGCACAGATACGCAGTATTTT. This chain joins TRBV7-3 and TRBJ2-3; D might be TRBD1 or TRBD2, each matching 5 bases. With 7 bases removed from V and 0 bases from J, the gap between germline ends came to 14 bases. The CDR3 contains 15 residues. Germline CDR1 is SGHTA and CDR2 is FQGTGA.

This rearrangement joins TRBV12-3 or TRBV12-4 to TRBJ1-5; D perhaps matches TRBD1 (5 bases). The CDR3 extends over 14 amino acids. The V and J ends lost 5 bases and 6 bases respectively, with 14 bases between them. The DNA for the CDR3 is TGTGCCAGCAGTCAGGGTACGGGTAGTCAGCCCCAGCATTTT. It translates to CASSQGTGSQPQHF.

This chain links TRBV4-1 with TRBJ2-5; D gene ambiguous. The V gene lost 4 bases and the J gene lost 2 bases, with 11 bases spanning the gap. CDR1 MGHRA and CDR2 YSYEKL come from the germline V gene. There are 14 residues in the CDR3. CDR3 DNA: TGCGCCAGCAGCCTCACAAGCCGACAAGAGACCCAGTACTTC. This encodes CASSLTSRQETQYF.

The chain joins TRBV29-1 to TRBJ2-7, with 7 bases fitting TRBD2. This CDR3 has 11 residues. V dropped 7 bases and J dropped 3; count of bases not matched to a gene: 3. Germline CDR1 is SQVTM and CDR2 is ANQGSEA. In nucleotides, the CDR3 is TGCAGCGGATCTAGCGGCTACGAGCAGTACTTC. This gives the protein CSGSSGYEQYF.

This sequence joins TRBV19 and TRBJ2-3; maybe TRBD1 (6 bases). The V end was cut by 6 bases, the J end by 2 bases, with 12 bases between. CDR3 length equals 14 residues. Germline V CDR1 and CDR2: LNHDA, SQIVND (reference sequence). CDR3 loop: CASRDSFYTDTQYF. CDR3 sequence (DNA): TGTGCCAGTAGGGACAGCTTCTACACAGATACGCAGTATTTT.

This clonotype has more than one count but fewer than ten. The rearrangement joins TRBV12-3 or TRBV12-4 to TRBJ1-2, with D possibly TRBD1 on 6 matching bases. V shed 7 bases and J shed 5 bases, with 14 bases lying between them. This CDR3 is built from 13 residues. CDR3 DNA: TGTGCCAGCACGACACAGGGATTGTATGGCTACACCTTC. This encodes CASTTQGLYGYTF.

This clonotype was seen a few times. The CDR3 region has the DNA TGCAGTGCACTGGGACAGGGGGGCAGCTATGGCTACACCTTC. This gives the protein CSALGQGGSYGYTF. The chain joins TRBV20-1 to TRBJ1-2; TRBD1 agrees at 11 bases. The CDR3 is 14 amino acids. V dropped 6 bases and J dropped 4; count of bases not matched to a gene: 7. Germline CDR1 reads DFQATT; CDR2 reads SNEGSKA (reference sequence).

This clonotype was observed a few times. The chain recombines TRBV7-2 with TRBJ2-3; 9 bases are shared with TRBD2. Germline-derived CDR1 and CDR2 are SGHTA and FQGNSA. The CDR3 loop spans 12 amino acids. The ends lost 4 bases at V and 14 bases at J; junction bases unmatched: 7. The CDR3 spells CASSSTSGGRYF. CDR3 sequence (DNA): TGTGCCAGCAGCTCGACTAGCGGAGGACGGTATTTT. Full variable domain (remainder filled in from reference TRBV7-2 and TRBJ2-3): GAGVSQSPSNKVTEKGKDVELRCDPISGHTALYWYRQSLGQGLEFLIYFQGNSAPDKSGLPSDRFSAERTGGSVSTLTIQRTQQEDSAVYLCASSSTSGGRYFGPGTRLTVL.

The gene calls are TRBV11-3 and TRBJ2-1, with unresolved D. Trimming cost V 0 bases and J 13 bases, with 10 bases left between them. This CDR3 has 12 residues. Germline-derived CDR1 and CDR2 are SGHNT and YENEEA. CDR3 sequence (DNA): TGTGCCAGCAGCTTAGATCGGGTAGAACAGTTCTTC. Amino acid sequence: CASSLDRVEQFF.

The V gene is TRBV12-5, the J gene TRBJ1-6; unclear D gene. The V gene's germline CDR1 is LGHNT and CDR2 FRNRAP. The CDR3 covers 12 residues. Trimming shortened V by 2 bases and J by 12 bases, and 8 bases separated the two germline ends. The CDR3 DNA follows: TGTGCTAGTGGTTTGCCTCCAAGACCCCTCCACTTT. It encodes CASGLPPRPLHF.

The CDR3: CASRKGDGGYNEQFF. The CDR3, as DNA: TGTGCCAGCAGAAAGGGGGACGGTGGATACAATGAGCAGTTCTTC. This rearrangement joins TRBV28 to TRBJ2-1, with a tentative D call TRBD1 (6 bases). Germline V lookup: CDR1 MDHEN, CDR2 SYDVKM. The CDR3 totals 15 residues. V lost 6 bases and J lost 4, with 16 bases in between.

CDR3 sequence reads: CATKRGGTEAFF. The CDR3 DNA reads TGTGCCACCAAACGGGGGGGGACTGAAGCTTTCTTT. The V gene is TRBV28, the J gene TRBJ1-1; maybe TRBD1 (5 bases). The CDR3 spans 12 residues. V lost 10 bases, J lost 5 bases, and 14 bases lay in between. Germline CDR1 and CDR2: MDHEN and SYDVKM.

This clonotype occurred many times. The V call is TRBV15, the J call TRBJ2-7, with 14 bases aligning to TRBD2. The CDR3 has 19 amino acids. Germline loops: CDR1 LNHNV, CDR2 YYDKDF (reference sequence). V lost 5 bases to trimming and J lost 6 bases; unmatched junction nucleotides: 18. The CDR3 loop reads CATSSLIGGLAGVVGEQYF. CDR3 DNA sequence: TGTGCCACCAGCTCCCTCATAGGGGGACTAGCGGGAGTAGTAGGCGAGCAGTACTTC.

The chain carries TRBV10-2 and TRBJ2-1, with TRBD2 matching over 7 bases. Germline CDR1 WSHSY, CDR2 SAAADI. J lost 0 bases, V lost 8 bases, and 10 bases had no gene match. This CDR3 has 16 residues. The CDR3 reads CASGSSGHSSYNEQFF. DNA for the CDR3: TGCGCCAGCGGGTCTAGCGGACATAGCTCCTACAATGAGCAGTTCTTC.

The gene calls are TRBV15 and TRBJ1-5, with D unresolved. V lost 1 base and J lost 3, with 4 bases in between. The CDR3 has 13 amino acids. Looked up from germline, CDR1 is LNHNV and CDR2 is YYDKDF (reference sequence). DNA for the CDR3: TGTGCCACCAGCAGAGCTTACAATCAGCCCCAGCATTTT. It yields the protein CATSRAYNQPQHF.

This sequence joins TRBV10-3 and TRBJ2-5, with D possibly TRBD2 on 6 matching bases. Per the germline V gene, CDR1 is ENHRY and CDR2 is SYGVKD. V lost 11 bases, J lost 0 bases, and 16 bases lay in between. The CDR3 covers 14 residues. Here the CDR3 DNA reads TGTGCCGCGGCGGGGCCCAAGGACCAAGAGACCCAGTACTTC. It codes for CAAAGPKDQETQYF.

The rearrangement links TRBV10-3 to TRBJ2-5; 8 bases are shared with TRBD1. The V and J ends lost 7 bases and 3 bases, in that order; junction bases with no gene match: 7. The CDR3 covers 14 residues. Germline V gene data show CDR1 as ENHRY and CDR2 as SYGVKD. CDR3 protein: CAITPGTGKETQYF. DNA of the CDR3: TGTGCCATCACCCCTGGGACAGGAAAAGAGACCCAGTACTTC.

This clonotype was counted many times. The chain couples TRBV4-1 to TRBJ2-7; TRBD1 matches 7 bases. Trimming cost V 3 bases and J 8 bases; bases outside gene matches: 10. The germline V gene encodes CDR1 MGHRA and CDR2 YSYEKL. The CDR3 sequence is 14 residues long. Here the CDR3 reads CASSQNRGTLQQYF. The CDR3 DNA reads TGCGCCAGCAGCCAGAACAGGGGCACCCTCCAGCAGTACTTC.

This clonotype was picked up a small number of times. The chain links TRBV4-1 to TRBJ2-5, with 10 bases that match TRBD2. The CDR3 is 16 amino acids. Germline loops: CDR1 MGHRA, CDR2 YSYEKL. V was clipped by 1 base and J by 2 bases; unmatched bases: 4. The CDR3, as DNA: TGCGCCAGCAGCCAAGGGACTAGCGGCAATCAAGAGACCCAGTACTTC. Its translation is CASSQGTSGNQETQYF.

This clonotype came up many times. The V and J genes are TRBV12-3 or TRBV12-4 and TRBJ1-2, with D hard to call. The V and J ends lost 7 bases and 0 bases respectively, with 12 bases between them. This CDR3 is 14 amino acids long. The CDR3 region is CASNNRTANYGYTF. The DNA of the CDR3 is TGTGCCAGCAATAATCGAACCGCTAACTATGGCTACACCTTC.